The clone carrying this T cell receptor beta chain came up once. TCRdb's table, derived via immunoSEQ multiplex PCR, lists solely in-frame clones and lacks some. The sample lists more than 150,000 clones, 85% to 95% occurring once. These data belong to a study of blood T cell repertoires in COVID-19. Whole-study context: Italy, Spain and the United States were the sources of the convalescent and acute COVID-19 samples.

The V gene lost 10 bases and the J gene lost 6 bases, with 13 bases spanning the gap. Germline V gene data show CDR1 as MNHEY and CDR2 as SMNVEV (reference sequence). This CDR3 is built from 13 residues. The TCR was taken from a man aged 45-60 years with acute or convalescent COVID-19. Sample: peripheral blood. The rearrangement uses TRBV27 and TRBJ1-6; D gene uncertain. The CDR3, as DNA: TGTGCCACCCGGGGAGGTGGTAATTCACCCCTCCACTTT. Translation: CATRGGGNSPLHF.